Listed below are T cell receptor beta chains from one sample, sequenced in a study of cytomegalovirus exposure and HLA in healthy donors. Clones were read by immunoSEQ multiplex PCR, and TCRdb kept only the in-frame ones, dropping some. This table holds a few hundred thousand clones, approximately 80% found once. Source material: PBMCs. All receptors come from a man younger than 40 in good health and CMV-seronegative. Both conserved end residues are part of each CDR3. The order of the fields is D gene, J gene, clone size, V gene, CDR3 DNA, CDR3 protein. The D gene is left open where the match is weak. Not every row has a clone size; where given, it reads once, few, many or a size class.

D gene: -; J gene: TRBJ2-3; clone size: -; V gene: TRBV6-1; CDR3 DNA: TGTGCCAGCAGTGAAGCGGCAGGGAGGGATACGCAGTATTTT; CDR3 protein: CASSEAAGRDTQYF
D gene: TRBD1; J gene: TRBJ2-3; clone size: -; V gene: TRBV5-1; CDR3 DNA: TGCGCCAGCAGCTTAACAGGGGGCCGAACAGATACGCAGTATTTT; CDR3 protein: CASSLTGGRTDTQYF
D gene: TRBD2; J gene: TRBJ2-2; clone size: -; V gene: TRBV5-4; CDR3 DNA: TGTGCCAGCAGCCCAGGACTAGCGGCCCCCCGGGGGGAGCTGTTTTTT; CDR3 protein: CASSPGLAAPRGELFF
D gene: -; J gene: TRBJ1-1; clone size: -; V gene: TRBV5-1; CDR3 DNA: TGCGCCAGCAGCTGGGAGGGAGAGACTGAAGCTTTCTTT; CDR3 protein: CASSWEGETEAFF
D gene: -; J gene: TRBJ2-1; clone size: -; V gene: TRBV2; CDR3 DNA: TGTGCCAGCAGTCCACTTACAGGTCCTCTCTACAATGAGCAGTTCTTC; CDR3 protein: CASSPLTGPLYNEQFF
D gene: -; J gene: TRBJ2-5; clone size: once; V gene: TRBV5-1; CDR3 DNA: TGCGCCAGCTCCTCCCCTAGCGAGACCCAGTACTTC; CDR3 protein: CASSSPSETQYF
D gene: -; J gene: TRBJ2-6; clone size: -; V gene: TRBV11-2; CDR3 DNA: TGTGCCAGCAGCTTAGATGGCTCTGGGGCCAGCGTCCTGACTTTC; CDR3 protein: CASSLDGSGASVLTF
D gene: TRBD2; J gene: TRBJ2-7; clone size: -; V gene: TRBV9; CDR3 DNA: TGTGCCAGCAGCGTAGGTCAGCGGGGGTCCTACGAGCAGTACTTC; CDR3 protein: CASSVGQRGSYEQYF
D gene: -; J gene: TRBJ2-7; clone size: -; V gene: TRBV7-2; CDR3 DNA: TGTGCCAGCAGCCTTACAGGGTACGAGCAGTACTTC; CDR3 protein: CASSLTGYEQYF
D gene: TRBD2; J gene: TRBJ2-2; clone size: -; V gene: TRBV9; CDR3 DNA: TGTGCCAGCAGCCCACCCCCGACTAGCGGGGGGTTGGACACCGGGGAGCTGTTTTTT; CDR3 protein: CASSPPPTSGGLDTGELFF
D gene: -; J gene: TRBJ1-1; clone size: -; V gene: TRBV5-1; CDR3 DNA: TGCGCCAGCAGCTTGGAGCCCCCAGGGTCATTGAACACTGAAGCTTTCTTT; CDR3 protein: CASSLEPPGSLNTEAFF
D gene: TRBD2; J gene: TRBJ2-1; clone size: -; V gene: TRBV7-3; CDR3 DNA: TGTGCCAGCGCCGCGGGGGCGGGGGGGTACAATGCGCAGTTCTTC; CDR3 protein: CASAAGAGGYNAQFF
D gene: TRBD1; J gene: TRBJ1-6; clone size: -; V gene: TRBV5-1; CDR3 DNA: TGCGCCAGCAGGGGACAGGGTAATTCACCCCTCCACTTT; CDR3 protein: CASRGQGNSPLHF
D gene: TRBD2; J gene: TRBJ2-1; clone size: once; V gene: TRBV27; CDR3 DNA: TGTGCCAGCAGTCAATTCGGACTAGCGGGGGGGCCGTCTTCCTACAATGAGCAGTTCTTC; CDR3 protein: CASSQFGLAGGPSSYNEQFF
D gene: TRBD1; J gene: TRBJ2-2; clone size: -; V gene: TRBV4-2; CDR3 DNA: TGTGCCAGCAGCAACAAAGGACGGGCAGGGGGACCCGGGGAGCTGTTTTTT; CDR3 protein: CASSNKGRAGGPGELFF
D gene: TRBD1; J gene: TRBJ1-1; clone size: -; V gene: TRBV19; CDR3 DNA: TGTGCCAGTAGTGTAGGACAGGGGAGCGCTGAAGCTTTCTTT; CDR3 protein: CASSVGQGSAEAFF
D gene: TRBD2; J gene: TRBJ2-1; clone size: -; V gene: TRBV9; CDR3 DNA: TGTGCCAGCAGCTCTTCGAGCGGGGGGCCCTACAATGAGCAGTTCTTC; CDR3 protein: CASSSSSGGPYNEQFF
D gene: TRBD1; J gene: TRBJ1-3; clone size: -; V gene: TRBV7-3; CDR3 DNA: TGTGCCAGCAGCTCCCGGGGACAGGGGACGCTTGGAAACACCATATATTTT; CDR3 protein: CASSSRGQGTLGNTIYF
D gene: -; J gene: TRBJ1-1; clone size: few; V gene: TRBV7-9; CDR3 DNA: TGTGCCAGCAGCCAGAACACTGAAGCTTTCTTT; CDR3 protein: CASSQNTEAFF
D gene: -; J gene: TRBJ1-2; clone size: -; V gene: TRBV7-9; CDR3 DNA: TGTGCCAGCAGCTTACAGGGTATCGGGTGGGGCTACACCTTC; CDR3 protein: CASSLQGIGWGYTF
D gene: TRBD1; J gene: TRBJ1-1; clone size: -; V gene: TRBV19; CDR3 DNA: TGTGCCAGTAGTGCCGACAGGGGAACTGAAGCTTTCTTT; CDR3 protein: CASSADRGTEAFF
D gene: TRBD1; J gene: TRBJ1-1; clone size: -; V gene: TRBV2; CDR3 DNA: TGTGCCAGCAGTGAACCCAGGGGGAGGAACACTGAAGCTTTCTTT; CDR3 protein: CASSEPRGRNTEAFF
D gene: -; J gene: TRBJ2-3; clone size: -; V gene: TRBV11-3; CDR3 DNA: TGTGCCAGCAGCCGGGGGGCAGGCACAGATACGCAGTATTTT; CDR3 protein: CASSRGAGTDTQYF
D gene: TRBD1; J gene: TRBJ2-1; clone size: -; V gene: TRBV27; CDR3 DNA: TGTGCCAGCAGTCACCCCAGGGGGCGCCGGCATGAGCAGTTCTTC; CDR3 protein: CASSHPRGRRHEQFF
D gene: TRBD1; J gene: TRBJ1-6; clone size: -; V gene: TRBV6-6; CDR3 DNA: TGTGCCAGCAGTAAGTCCCGGGACAGAGGGTTCCCCCTCCACTTT; CDR3 protein: CASSKSRDRGFPLHF
D gene: -; J gene: TRBJ2-7; clone size: -; V gene: TRBV9; CDR3 DNA: TGTGCCAGCAGCGGACAGGACTTCCCAGCCTACGAGCAGTACTTC; CDR3 protein: CASSGQDFPAYEQYF
D gene: TRBD2; J gene: TRBJ2-5; clone size: once; V gene: TRBV29-1; CDR3 DNA: TGCAGCATCACGGGACTAGCGGGGGAACTGGGGACCCAGTACTTC; CDR3 protein: CSITGLAGELGTQYF
D gene: TRBD1; J gene: TRBJ2-5; clone size: -; V gene: TRBV6-5; CDR3 DNA: TGTGCCAGCAGTTCGATCCGCGGACAGGGCCAAGAGACCCAGTACTTC; CDR3 protein: CASSSIRGQGQETQYF
D gene: -; J gene: TRBJ1-2; clone size: -; V gene: TRBV14; CDR3 DNA: TGTGCCAGCAGCCAAGAACCGGGGAGGGCCTATGGCTACACCTTC; CDR3 protein: CASSQEPGRAYGYTF
D gene: -; J gene: TRBJ1-6; clone size: -; V gene: TRBV5-5; CDR3 DNA: TGTGCCACCCAATCTCTACCTACCGGGGAGTCACCCCTCCACTTT; CDR3 protein: CATQSLPTGESPLHF
D gene: -; J gene: TRBJ1-2; clone size: -; V gene: TRBV6-5; CDR3 DNA: TGTGCCAGCAGTAACAGGGACGGCTACACCTTC; CDR3 protein: CASSNRDGYTF
D gene: -; J gene: TRBJ2-2; clone size: -; V gene: TRBV18; CDR3 DNA: TGTGCCAGCTCACCCATCGCGGGGTCCGGGGAGCTGTTTTTT; CDR3 protein: CASSPIAGSGELFF
D gene: -; J gene: TRBJ1-5; clone size: few; V gene: TRBV28; CDR3 DNA: TGTGCCAGCAGTTTGTTGGGCAGGGGTGAGCCCCAGCATTTT; CDR3 protein: CASSLLGRGEPQHF
D gene: TRBD1; J gene: TRBJ1-2; clone size: -; V gene: TRBV28; CDR3 DNA: TGTGCCAGCAGGAGGACAGGGGGGGGTGGCTACACCTTC; CDR3 protein: CASRRTGGGGYTF